The next 27 T cell receptor beta chains were all read from a single sample in a study of blood T cell repertoires in COVID-19. Clones were sequenced by immunoSEQ multiplex PCR, and TCRdb holds only the in-frame ones, with some missing. This table holds some 170,000 clones, about three quarters found once. Sequences were obtained from peripheral blood. The receptors were gathered from a man aged 70-80 years with acute or convalescent COVID-19.

In this sample, this clone turned up a few times. The chain couples TRBV2 to TRBJ2-1; tentatively, D is TRBD2 (5 bases). This CDR3 is 13 amino acids long. V lost 8 bases and J 2 bases, leaving 10 bases between the germline ends. Germline values: CDR1 SNHLY, CDR2 FYNNEI. The chain's CDR3 is CASRDTTYNEQFF. CDR3 sequence (DNA): TGTGCCAGCCGGGATACTACCTACAATGAGCAGTTCTTC.

This clone was seen only once. This sequence joins TRBV2 and TRBJ2-3, with D unclear. Looked up from germline, CDR1 is SNHLY and CDR2 is FYNNEI. Trimming took off 7 bases at V and 1 base at J, with 9 bases between the two ends. This CDR3 has 13 residues. CDR3 region: CASTLVGTDTQYF. CDR3 bases: TGTGCCAGCACTTTAGTCGGCACAGATACGCAGTATTTT.

This rearrangement joins TRBV28 to TRBJ1-1; tentative D call: TRBD1 (6 bases). Germline V CDR1 and CDR2: MDHEN, SYDVKM. The CDR3 runs to 14 residues. Trimming shortened V by 6 bases and J by 1 base, and 12 bases separated the two germline ends. The chain's CDR3 is CASSLGGANTEAFF. The CDR3 DNA reads TGTGCCAGCAGCCTTGGGGGGGCGAACACTGAAGCTTTCTTT.

J is TRBJ1-2 and V is TRBV29-1; D unclear. The CDR3 is 12 residues long. Germline CDR1 and CDR2: SQVTM and ANQGSEA. Between the trimmed V and J ends, which lost 4 bases and 5 bases, there was a span of 11 bases. The CDR3 DNA reads TGCAGCGTTGTCGGTCTAGGATATGGCTACACCTTC. The encoded protein is CSVVGLGYGYTF.

The chain carries TRBV2 and TRBJ2-5; no definite D call. Per germline, CDR1 SNHLY and CDR2 FYNNEI. The CDR3 totals 11 residues. Trimming cost V 4 bases and J 5 bases, with 5 bases left between them. The CDR3 is CASSARETQYF. CDR3 nucleotides: TGTGCCAGCAGTGCTCGGGAGACCCAGTACTTC.

The chain recombines TRBV5-5 with TRBJ2-1; 10 bases map to TRBD1. The CDR3 contains 16 residues. V gave up 6 bases and J gave up 2 bases; unmatched junction bases: 8. CDR1 SGHKS and CDR2 YYEKEE come from the germline V gene (reference sequence). The CDR3: CASTSTGTGAYNEQFF. The CDR3 nucleotides read TGTGCCAGCACCTCGACCGGGACAGGGGCCTACAATGAGCAGTTCTTC.

The CDR3 DNA follows: TGCGCCAGCAGCCAAGTTCAGGGGGCTTATGGCTACACCTTC. Its translation is CASSQVQGAYGYTF. The chain carries TRBV4-1 and TRBJ1-2, with TRBD1 matching 8 bases. Germline loops: CDR1 MGHRA, CDR2 YSYEKL. V dropped 1 base and J dropped 5; count of bases not matched to a gene: 3. This CDR3 comprises 14 residues.

J is TRBJ2-1 and V is TRBV7-3, with TRBD2 matching 14 bases. V was clipped by 4 bases and J by 8 bases; unmatched bases: 10. Per germline, CDR1 SGHTA and CDR2 FQGTGA. The CDR3 spans 17 residues. CDR3 amino acids: CASSSPRLAGGPDEQFF. As DNA, the CDR3 is TGTGCCAGCAGCTCACCGAGACTAGCGGGAGGGCCGGATGAGCAGTTCTTC.

CDR3 bases: TGTGCCAGCAGCCACAGGGACCTAGATACGCAGTATTTT. Translated, it gives CASSHRDLDTQYF. The chain employs TRBV5-6 and TRBJ2-3, with D possibly TRBD1 on 6 matching bases. Germline CDR1 SGHDT, CDR2 YYEEEE. CDR3 length: 13 amino acids. V was cut by 4 bases and J by 5 bases, with 11 bases left in between.

The V call is TRBV7-8, the J call TRBJ2-1; D gene ambiguous. V was trimmed by 2 bases and J by 9 bases, leaving 11 bases between them. CDR3 length: 13 amino acids. Per germline, CDR1 SGHVS and CDR2 FQNEAQ. DNA of the CDR3: TGTGCCAGCAGCTTACACCAGTATGCTGAGCAGTTCTTC. Its translation: CASSLHQYAEQFF.

The chain employs TRBV20-1 and TRBJ1-1, with a weak D call TRBD1 (5 bases). Per germline, CDR1 DFQATT and CDR2 SNEGSKA (reference sequence). Trimming cost V 3 bases and J 0 bases, with 14 bases left between them. The CDR3 has 15 residues. Written as DNA, the CDR3 is TGCAGTGCTAGTGGCCAAGGGGTTATGAACACTGAAGCTTTCTTT. This sequence encodes CSASGQGVMNTEAFF.

The V and J genes are TRBV6-2 or TRBV6-3 and TRBJ1-1; possibly TRBD1 for D (6 bases). Trimming removed 4 bases at V and 4 bases at J, with 13 bases between. The germline V gene encodes CDR1 MNHEY and CDR2 SVGEGT. This CDR3 spans 14 amino acids. CDR3 DNA sequence: TGTGCCAGCAGTTTTAACAGGGTCGCCACTGAAGCTTTCTTT. This codes for CASSFNRVATEAFF.

This chain connects TRBV30 to TRBJ1-3; D unresolved. In germline, CDR1 is GTSNPN, CDR2 SVGIG (reference sequence). The CDR3 has 13 residues. Trimming stripped 0 bases from V and 3 bases from J, with 6 bases between. CDR3 protein: CAWSVGHGNTIYF. The DNA for the CDR3 is TGTGCCTGGAGTGTCGGTCATGGAAACACCATATATTTT.

V usage is TRBV5-1 and J usage is TRBJ2-7; 12 nucleotides align to TRBD1. V shed 7 bases and J 4 bases; nucleotides not matched to a gene: 9. This CDR3 has 15 amino acids. Germline assignment: CDR1 SGHRS and CDR2 YFSETQ. The CDR3: CASHPPGQGAYEQYF. In nucleotides, the CDR3 is TGCGCCAGCCATCCTCCGGGACAGGGGGCTTACGAGCAGTACTTC.

This clone was picked up a small number of times. The chain has TRBV2 and TRBJ1-2; TRBD1 is a possible D gene (6 bases). Germline V lookup: CDR1 SNHLY, CDR2 FYNNEI. Trimming pared 4 bases from V and 2 bases from J, leaving 8 bases between. The CDR3 covers 13 residues. The CDR3 DNA reads as TGTGCCAGCAGTGCCGACAGGAACTATGGCTACACCTTC. It codes for CASSADRNYGYTF.

V is TRBV28 and J is TRBJ1-2; TRBD1 might be the D (6 bases). Germline V CDR1 and CDR2: MDHEN, SYDVKM. The CDR3 sequence is 14 residues long. V was clipped by 2 bases and J by 3 bases, with 10 bases between them. The CDR3, as DNA: TGTGCCAGCAGTTTAACAGGGAAGGACTATGGCTACACCTTC. Translation gives CASSLTGKDYGYTF.

V usage is TRBV7-3 and J usage is TRBJ2-5, with D perhaps TRBD2 (6 bases). The CDR3 covers 15 residues. Germline V gives CDR1 SGHTA, CDR2 FQGTGA. V gave up 0 bases and J gave up 2 bases, with 10 bases separating them. Written as DNA, the CDR3 is TGTGCCAGCAGCTTAACGGGGACTGCTCAAGAGACCCAGTACTTC. Translated: CASSLTGTAQETQYF.

The chain couples TRBV10-3 to TRBJ2-2; D perhaps matches TRBD1 (6 bases). Trimming took 3 bases from V and 6 from J, leaving 17 bases between them. The V gene's germline CDR1 is ENHRY and CDR2 SYGVKD. The CDR3 runs to 16 residues. Here the CDR3 DNA reads TGTGCCATCAGTGATGGGGCAGGGACAAGTCCCGGGGAGCTGTTTTTT. Its protein is CAISDGAGTSPGELFF.

This CDR3 reads CASSSVKASAKNEQFF. For the CDR3, the DNA is TGTGCCAGCAGTTCCGTTAAGGCGTCAGCGAAAAATGAGCAGTTCTTC. This rearrangement joins TRBV28 to TRBJ2-1; D gene unclear. CDR1 and CDR2 (germline): MDHEN, SYDVKM. CDR3 length equals 16 residues. V was clipped by 4 bases and J by 7 bases, with 20 bases between them.

There are a few counts of this clone. The chain recombines TRBV10-3 with TRBJ2-1, with TRBD2 identical over 13 bases. CDR1 and CDR2 from the germline V gene are ENHRY and SYGVKD. Trimming cost V 0 bases and J 4 bases; bases outside gene matches: 0. This CDR3 is 16 amino acids long. The CDR3 region has the DNA TGTGCCATCAGTGAGTCGGGACTAGCGGGGTACAATGAGCAGTTCTTC. It specifies CAISESGLAGYNEQFF.

This chain joins TRBV9 and TRBJ2-3, with TRBD2 identical over 8 bases. The germline CDR1 and CDR2 sequences are SGDLS and YYNGEE. The trim removed 2 bases at V and 0 bases at J, leaving 5 bases unmatched. CDR3 size: 16 residues. The CDR3 coding sequence is TGTGCCAGCAGCGTGGTAGCGGGGACTAGCACAGATACGCAGTATTTT. Its translation: CASSVVAGTSTDTQYF.

The gene calls are TRBV12-3 or TRBV12-4 and TRBJ1-2, with a tentative D call TRBD1 (5 bases). This CDR3 comprises 12 residues. CDR3: CVAWTRGEGYTF. CDR3 nucleotide sequence: TGTGTCGCCTGGACAAGGGGTGAGGGCTACACCTTC.

The chain combines TRBV6-5 with TRBJ1-1, with 8 positions matching TRBD1. J was trimmed by 5 bases and V by 6 bases; bases with no gene match: 5. CDR3 length: 13 residues. Per the germline V gene, CDR1 is MNHEY and CDR2 is SVGAGI. The DNA of the CDR3 is TGTGCCAGCAGGGGGACAGGTTCTACTGAAGCTTTCTTT. Amino acids: CASRGTGSTEAFF.

The chain uses TRBV12-5 and TRBJ1-1, with D possibly matching TRBD1 (6 bases). CDR1 is LGHNT and CDR2 is FRNRAP in the germline V gene. This CDR3 has 15 residues. The V end was cut by 8 bases, the J end by 1 base, with 17 bases between. CDR3 DNA sequence: TGTGCTAGTAGGCAGGGGCCCACCGAGAACACTGAAGCTTTCTTT. Translated: CASRQGPTENTEAFF.

V usage is TRBV7-3 and J usage is TRBJ2-1; tentatively, D is TRBD2 (5 bases). The CDR3 is 11 amino acids. V was trimmed by 5 bases and J by 8 bases, leaving 7 bases between them. Germline V gene lookup returns CDR1 SGHTA and CDR2 FQGTGA. The CDR3, as DNA: TGTGCCAGCAGCAAGGAGGATGAGCAGTTCTTC. As protein: CASSKEDEQFF. The complete variable domain, with remaining parts taken from reference TRBV7-3 and TRBJ2-1, reads GAGVSQTPSNKVTEKGKYVELRCDPISGHTALYWYRQSLGQGPEFLIYFQGTGAADDSGLPNDRFFAVRPEGSVSTLKIQRTERGDSAVYLCASSKEDEQFFGPGTRLTVL.

The count of this clone is one. V gene TRBV6-5 combines with J gene TRBJ1-2; 8 bases are shared with TRBD1. CDR1 and CDR2 from the germline V gene are MNHEY and SVGAGI. The J segment lost 2 bases and the V segment lost 5 bases, leaving 1 base of the junction unmatched. CDR3 length: 13 residues. The chain's CDR3 is CASSRQGNYGYTF. CDR3 DNA sequence: TGTGCCAGCAGTCGACAGGGGAACTATGGCTACACCTTC.

This chain uses TRBV12-3 or TRBV12-4 with TRBJ2-5; D is possibly TRBD2 (6 bases). The germline V and J ends were trimmed by 3 bases and 3 bases, with 8 bases remaining between them. The CDR3 is made up of 13 amino acids. CDR3 coding DNA: TGTGCCAGCAGTTTTTGGGGGGAAGAGACCCAGTACTTC. Translating gives CASSFWGEETQYF.